One T cell receptor beta chain is described in this entry. The antigen is unknown. This sample is drawn from a study of cytomegalovirus exposure and HLA in healthy donors. Points from the study as a whole: Some V segments (TRBV6-2 and TRBV6-3 among them) were excluded as indistinguishable.

The PCR made use of 60 Vbeta and 13 Jbeta primers. Libraries were prepared by immunoSEQ multiplex PCR; TCRdb keeps only in-frame clonotypes and omits some of them. Of 150,000 to 190,000 clones listed, about 85% were seen once; the top ten hold less than 2.5%. The CDR3 length is 13 residues. Germline V gene lookup returns CDR1 SGHTA and CDR2 FQGTGA. With 5 bases clipped from V and 2 bases from J, the junction kept 2 bases outside the gene matches. The sequence came from a young woman in good health and CMV-seronegative. Material: PBMCs. The J gene is TRBJ2-5, the V gene TRBV7-3; the match to TRBD1 covers 7 bases. CDR3 coding DNA: TGTGCCAGCAGCCGGGGACAGCAAGAGACCCAGTACTTC. It is translated as CASSRGQQETQYF.